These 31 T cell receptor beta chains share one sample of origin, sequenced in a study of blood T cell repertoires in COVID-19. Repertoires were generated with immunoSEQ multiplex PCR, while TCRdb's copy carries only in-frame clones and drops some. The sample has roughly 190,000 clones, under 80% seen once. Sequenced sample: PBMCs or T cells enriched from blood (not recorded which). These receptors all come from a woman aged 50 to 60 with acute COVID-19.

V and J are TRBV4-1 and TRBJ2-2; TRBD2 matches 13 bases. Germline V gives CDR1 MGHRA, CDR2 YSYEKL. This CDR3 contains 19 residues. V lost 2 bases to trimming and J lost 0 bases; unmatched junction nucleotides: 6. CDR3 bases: TGCGCCAGCAGCCAACCTGGACTAGCGGGGGCCCCGAACACCGGGGAGCTGTTTTTT. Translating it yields CASSQPGLAGAPNTGELFF.

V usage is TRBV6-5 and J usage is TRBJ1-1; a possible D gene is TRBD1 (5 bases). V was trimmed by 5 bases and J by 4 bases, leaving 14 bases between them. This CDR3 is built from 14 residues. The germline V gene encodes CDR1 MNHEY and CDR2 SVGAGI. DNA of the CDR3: TGTGCCAGCAGTCTGGGTCCGGGGGGCACTGAAGCTTTCTTT. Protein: CASSLGPGGTEAFF.

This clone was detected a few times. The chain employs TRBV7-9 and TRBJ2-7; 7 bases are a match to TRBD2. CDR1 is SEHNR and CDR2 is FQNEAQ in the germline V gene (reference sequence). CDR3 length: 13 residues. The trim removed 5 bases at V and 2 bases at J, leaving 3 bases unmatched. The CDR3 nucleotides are TGTGCCAGCAGCGTCGGGACTACCTACGAGCAGTACGTC. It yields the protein CASSVGTTYEQYV.

The CDR3 here is CASSLEAADTQYF. For the CDR3, the DNA is TGTGCCAGCAGCTTGGAGGCGGCAGATACGCAGTATTTT. J is TRBJ2-3 and V is TRBV5-8, with D unresolved. V was clipped by 0 bases and J by 4 bases, with 6 bases between them. Germline lookup yields CDR1 SGHTS and CDR2 YDEGEE. The CDR3 is 13 residues long.

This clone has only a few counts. This chain's CDR3 is CASSFPAFVGQNYGYTF. The CDR3 nucleotides read TGTGCCAGCAGCTTCCCCGCCTTTGTGGGACAGAACTATGGCTACACCTTC. V and J are TRBV5-6 and TRBJ1-2; 7 nucleotides agree with TRBD1. The CDR3 runs 17 residues. Germline CDR1 SGHDT, CDR2 YYEEEE. V lost 2 bases and J lost 2; bases outside the gene matches: 12.

The CDR3 reads CASGVQGLLNEKLFF. The DNA of the CDR3 is TGTGCCAGCGGGGTACAGGGGTTGTTAAATGAAAAACTGTTTTTT. This chain uses TRBV27 with TRBJ1-4, with 7 bases matching TRBD1. Germline CDR1 MNHEY, CDR2 SMNVEV (reference sequence). CDR3 length equals 15 residues. The V gene end was trimmed by 8 bases and the J gene end by 5 bases; junction bases not matched to a gene: 11.

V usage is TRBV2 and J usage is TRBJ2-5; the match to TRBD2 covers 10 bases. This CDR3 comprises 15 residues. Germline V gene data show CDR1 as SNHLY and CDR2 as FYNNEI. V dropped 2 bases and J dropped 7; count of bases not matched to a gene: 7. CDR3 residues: CASSERASGGGTQYF. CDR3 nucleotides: TGTGCCAGCAGTGAACGGGCTAGCGGGGGCGGGACCCAGTACTTC.

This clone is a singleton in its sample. CDR3 protein: CASKGGATRNTGELFF. As DNA, the CDR3 is TGTGCCAGTAAGGGAGGAGCCACCCGAAACACCGGGGAGCTGTTTTTT. The gene calls are TRBV19 and TRBJ2-2, with D possibly matching TRBD2 (6 bases). The CDR3 length is 16 residues. The V gene lost 7 bases and the J gene lost 2 bases, with 17 bases spanning the gap. The V gene's germline CDR1 is LNHDA and CDR2 SQIVND (reference sequence).

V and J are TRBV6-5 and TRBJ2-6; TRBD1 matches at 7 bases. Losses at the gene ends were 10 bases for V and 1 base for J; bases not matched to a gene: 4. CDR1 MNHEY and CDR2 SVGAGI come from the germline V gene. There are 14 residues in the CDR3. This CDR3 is CATEGASGANVLTF. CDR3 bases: TGTGCCACCGAGGGGGCTTCTGGGGCCAACGTCCTGACTTTC.

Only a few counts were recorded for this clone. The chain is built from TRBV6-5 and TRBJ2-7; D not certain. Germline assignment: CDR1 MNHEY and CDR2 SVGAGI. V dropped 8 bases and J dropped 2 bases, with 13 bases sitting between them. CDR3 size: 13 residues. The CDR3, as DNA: TGTGCCAGCCGCCTTATGTTAGCCTACGAGCAGTACGTC. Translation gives CASRLMLAYEQYV.

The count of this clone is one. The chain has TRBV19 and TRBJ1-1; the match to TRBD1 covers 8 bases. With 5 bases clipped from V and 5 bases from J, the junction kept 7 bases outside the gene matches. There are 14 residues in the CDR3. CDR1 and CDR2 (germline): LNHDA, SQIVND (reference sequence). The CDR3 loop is CASSPRQGRTEAFF. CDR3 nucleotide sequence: TGTGCCAGTAGTCCTCGACAGGGGAGGACTGAAGCTTTCTTT.

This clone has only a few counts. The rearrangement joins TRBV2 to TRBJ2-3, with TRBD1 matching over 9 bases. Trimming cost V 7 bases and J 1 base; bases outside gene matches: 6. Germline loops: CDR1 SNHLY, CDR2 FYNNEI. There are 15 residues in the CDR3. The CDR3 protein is CASTRGDRGTDTQYF. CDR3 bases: TGTGCCAGCACCCGTGGGGACAGGGGCACAGATACGCAGTATTTT.

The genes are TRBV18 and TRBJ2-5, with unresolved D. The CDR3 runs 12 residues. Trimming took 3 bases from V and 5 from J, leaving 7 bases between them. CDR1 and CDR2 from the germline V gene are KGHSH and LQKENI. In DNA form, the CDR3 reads TGTGCCAGCTCACCCTGGCAGGAGACCCAGTACTTC. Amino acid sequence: CASSPWQETQYF.

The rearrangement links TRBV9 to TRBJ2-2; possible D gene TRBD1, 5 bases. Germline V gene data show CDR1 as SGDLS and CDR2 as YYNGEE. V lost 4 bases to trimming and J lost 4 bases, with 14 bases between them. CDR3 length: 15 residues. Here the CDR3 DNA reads TGTGCCAGCAGCTCCCAGGGTGTGGGCACCGGGGAGCTGTTTTTT. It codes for CASSSQGVGTGELFF.

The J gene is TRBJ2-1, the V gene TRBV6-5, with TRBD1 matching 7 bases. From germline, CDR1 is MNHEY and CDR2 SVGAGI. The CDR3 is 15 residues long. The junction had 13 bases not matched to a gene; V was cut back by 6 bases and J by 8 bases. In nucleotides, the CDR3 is TGTGCCAGCAGACTGACAGGGAAAAAGGCCGATGAGCAGTTCTTC. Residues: CASRLTGKKADEQFF.

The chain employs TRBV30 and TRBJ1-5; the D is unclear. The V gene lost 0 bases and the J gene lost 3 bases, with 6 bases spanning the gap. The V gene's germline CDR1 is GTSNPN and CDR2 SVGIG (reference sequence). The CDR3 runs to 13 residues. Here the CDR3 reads CAWSVLPNQPQHF. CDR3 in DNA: TGTGCCTGGAGTGTACTGCCCAATCAGCCCCAGCATTTT.

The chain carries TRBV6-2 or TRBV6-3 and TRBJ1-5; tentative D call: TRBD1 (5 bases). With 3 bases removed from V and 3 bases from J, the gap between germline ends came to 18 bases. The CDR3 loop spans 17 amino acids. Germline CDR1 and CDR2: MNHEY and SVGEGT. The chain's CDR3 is CASSYGPRQPLNQPQHF. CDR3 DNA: TGTGCCAGCAGTTATGGGCCGAGACAGCCACTCAATCAGCCCCAGCATTTT.

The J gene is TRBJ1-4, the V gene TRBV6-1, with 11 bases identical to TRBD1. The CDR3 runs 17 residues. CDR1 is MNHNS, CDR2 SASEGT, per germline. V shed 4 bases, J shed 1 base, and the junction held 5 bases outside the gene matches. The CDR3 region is CASSARTGGITNEKLFF. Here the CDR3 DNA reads TGTGCCAGCAGTGCACGGACAGGGGGCATAACTAATGAAAAACTGTTTTTT.

DNA for the CDR3: TGCGCCAGCGCCGGAGGGTCCTACGAGCAGTACGTC. It translates to CASAGGSYEQYV. This sequence joins TRBV10-2 and TRBJ2-7; weak D call: TRBD2 (6 bases). CDR1 and CDR2 (germline): WSHSY, SAAADI. Trimming shortened V by 8 bases and J by 1 base, and 9 bases separated the two germline ends. CDR3 length: 12 amino acids.

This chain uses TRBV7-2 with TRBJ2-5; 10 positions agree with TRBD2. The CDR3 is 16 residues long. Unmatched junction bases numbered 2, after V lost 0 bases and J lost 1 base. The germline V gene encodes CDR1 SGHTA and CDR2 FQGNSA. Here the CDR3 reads CASSLAPSGGQETQYF. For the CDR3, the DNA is TGTGCCAGCAGCTTAGCCCCTAGCGGGGGCCAAGAGACCCAGTACTTC.

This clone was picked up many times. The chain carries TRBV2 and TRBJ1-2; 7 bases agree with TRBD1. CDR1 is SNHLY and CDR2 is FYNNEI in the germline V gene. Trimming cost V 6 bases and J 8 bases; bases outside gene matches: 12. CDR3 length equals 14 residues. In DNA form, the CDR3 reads TGTGCCAGCAGACCCGACAGGGCGCTTGAGGGCTACACCTTC. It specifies CASRPDRALEGYTF.

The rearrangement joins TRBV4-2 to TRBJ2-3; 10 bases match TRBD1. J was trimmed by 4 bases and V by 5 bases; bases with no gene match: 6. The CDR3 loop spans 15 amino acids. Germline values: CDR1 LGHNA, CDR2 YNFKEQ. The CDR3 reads CASSVRDRGPDTQYF. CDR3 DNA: TGTGCCAGCAGCGTTAGGGACAGGGGTCCAGATACGCAGTATTTT.

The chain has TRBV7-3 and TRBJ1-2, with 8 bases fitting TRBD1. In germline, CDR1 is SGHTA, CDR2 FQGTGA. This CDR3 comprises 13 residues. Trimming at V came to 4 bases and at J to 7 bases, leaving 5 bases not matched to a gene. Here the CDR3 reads CASSSGQGRGYTF. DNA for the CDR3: TGTGCCAGCAGCTCAGGACAGGGTCGTGGCTACACCTTC.

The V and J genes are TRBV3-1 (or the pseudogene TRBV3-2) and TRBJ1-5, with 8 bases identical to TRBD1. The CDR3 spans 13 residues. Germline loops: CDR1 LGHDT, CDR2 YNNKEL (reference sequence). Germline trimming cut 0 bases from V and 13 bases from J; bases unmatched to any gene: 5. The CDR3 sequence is CASSQERTGRQHF. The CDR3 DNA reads TGTGCCAGCAGCCAAGAAAGGACAGGGAGGCAGCATTTT.

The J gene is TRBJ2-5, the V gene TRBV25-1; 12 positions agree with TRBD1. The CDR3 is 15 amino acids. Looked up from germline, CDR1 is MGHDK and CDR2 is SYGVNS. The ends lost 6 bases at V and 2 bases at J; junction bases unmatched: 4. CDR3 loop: CASRGTGGPQETQYF. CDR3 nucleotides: TGTGCCAGCAGAGGGACAGGGGGCCCTCAAGAGACCCAGTACTTC.

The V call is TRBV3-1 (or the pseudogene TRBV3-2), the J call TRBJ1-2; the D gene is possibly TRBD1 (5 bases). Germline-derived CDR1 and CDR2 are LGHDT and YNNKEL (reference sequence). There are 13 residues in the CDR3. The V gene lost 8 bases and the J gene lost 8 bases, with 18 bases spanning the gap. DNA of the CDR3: TGTGCCAGCGCCTCCTTCGGGGCGGGGGGCTACACCTTC. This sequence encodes CASASFGAGGYTF.

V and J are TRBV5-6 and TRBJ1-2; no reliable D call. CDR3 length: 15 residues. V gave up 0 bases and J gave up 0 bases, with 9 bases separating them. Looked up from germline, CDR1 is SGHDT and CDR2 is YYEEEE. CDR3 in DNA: TGTGCCAGCAGCTTGGCTCTTCGTACTAACTATGGCTACACCTTC. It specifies CASSLALRTNYGYTF.

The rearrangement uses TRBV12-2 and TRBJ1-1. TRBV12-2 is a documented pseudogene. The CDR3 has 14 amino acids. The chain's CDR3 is CASRFEKEGTEAFF. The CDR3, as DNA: TGTGCAAGTCGCTTCGAAAAAGAGGGCACTGAAGCTTTCTTT.

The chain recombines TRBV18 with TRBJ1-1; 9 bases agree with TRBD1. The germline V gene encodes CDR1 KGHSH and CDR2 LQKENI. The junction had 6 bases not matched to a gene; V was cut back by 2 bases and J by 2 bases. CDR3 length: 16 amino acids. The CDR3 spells CASSPTGQGGNTEAFF. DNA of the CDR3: TGTGCCAGCTCACCAACGGGACAGGGAGGCAACACTGAAGCTTTCTTT.

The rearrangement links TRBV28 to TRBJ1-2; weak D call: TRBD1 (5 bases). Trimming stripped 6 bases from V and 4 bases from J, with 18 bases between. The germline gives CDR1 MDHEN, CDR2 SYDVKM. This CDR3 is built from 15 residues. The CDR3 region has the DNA TGTGCCAGCAGCCTCACCCCCGACAGCCTCTATGGCTACACCTTC. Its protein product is CASSLTPDSLYGYTF.

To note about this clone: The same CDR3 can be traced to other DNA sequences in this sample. The CDR3 region has the DNA TGTGCCAGTAGTGCCGGGACAGGGGGCGTCTTGGGTCAGCCCCAGCATTTT. Protein sequence: CASSAGTGGVLGQPQHF. The chain has TRBV28 and TRBJ1-5, with 12 bases matching TRBD1. The CDR3 loop spans 17 amino acids. Germline trimming cut 9 bases from V and 6 bases from J; bases unmatched to any gene: 15. The V gene's germline CDR1 is MDHEN and CDR2 SYDVKM.